These 26 T cell receptor beta chains were all obtained from the same sample, sequenced in a study of Ad26.COV2.S vaccination and SARS-CoV-2 variants. The repertoire was sequenced with immunoSEQ multiplex PCR; TCRdb's copy has only in-frame clones and lacks some. Of more than 400,000 clones in the sample, around 91% were seen once. Stated treatment: about 20 received Ad26.COV2.S at low or high dose, single or two shots; 5 received placebo; per-sample allocation not given. Specimen acquisition occurred on day 63 following the initial vaccine or placebo injection. The input for sequencing was peripheral blood, taken in a trial of Ad26.COV2.S vaccine versus placebo. Every receptor here comes from a person between 18 and 65 years old who received the Ad26.COV2.S COVID-19 vaccine or a placebo.

J is TRBJ2-3 and V is TRBV6-1; TRBD2 agrees at 7 bases. The V segment lost 8 bases and the J segment 4 bases; nucleotides outside the gene matches: 9. CDR1 and CDR2 (germline): MNHNS, SASEGT. The CDR3 is made up of 14 amino acids. CDR3 loop: CASGTSTSPDTQYF. CDR3 DNA sequence: TGTGCCAGCGGTACCTCGACTAGCCCAGATACGCAGTATTTT.

V and J are TRBV18 and TRBJ2-7; TRBD1 matches 8 bases. The length of the CDR3 is 15 residues. V lost 3 bases and J lost 0; bases outside the gene matches: 4. In germline, CDR1 is KGHSH, CDR2 LQKENI. CDR3 amino acids: CASSPADRGSYEQYF. The CDR3 DNA reads TGTGCCAGCTCACCCGCCGACAGGGGCTCCTACGAGCAGTACTTC.

The CDR3 region is CASSQPSSVGAALEQYF. CDR3 sequence (DNA): TGCGCCAGCAGCCAACCTTCCTCCGTAGGGGCCGCCTTGGAGCAGTACTTC. The V call is TRBV4-1, the J call TRBJ2-7; D may be TRBD1 (5 bases). Germline assignment: CDR1 MGHRA and CDR2 YSYEKL. The germline V and J ends were trimmed by 2 bases and 7 bases, with 24 bases remaining between them. The CDR3 consists of 17 residues.

This chain joins TRBV9 and TRBJ1-1; D gene uncertain. This CDR3 is 15 amino acids long. The V end lost 0 bases, the J end lost 1 base, and 10 bases lay between the germline ends. The germline gives CDR1 SGDLS, CDR2 YYNGEE. The chain's CDR3 is CASSVGTLGNTEAFF. CDR3 in DNA: TGTGCCAGCAGCGTAGGCACTCTCGGGAACACTGAAGCTTTCTTT.

The chain uses TRBV15 and TRBJ2-6; D is unclear. The V and J ends lost 3 bases and 2 bases respectively, with 11 bases between them. The CDR3 runs 16 residues. Germline V lookup: CDR1 LNHNV, CDR2 YYDKDF (reference sequence). CDR3 loop: CATSSPQTPGANVLTF. The CDR3 DNA follows: TGTGCCACCAGCAGCCCACAGACTCCTGGGGCCAACGTCCTGACTTTC.

The V and J genes are TRBV29-1 and TRBJ2-1; the D gene is possibly TRBD2 (6 bases). This CDR3 region has 13 residues. Germline V gene data show CDR1 as SQVTM and CDR2 as ANQGSEA. Trimming shortened V by 4 bases and J by 3 bases, and 10 bases separated the two germline ends. The chain's CDR3 is CSVAASVYNEQFF. The CDR3 nucleotides read TGCAGCGTTGCGGCTAGCGTCTACAATGAGCAGTTCTTC.

The rearrangement joins TRBV2 to TRBJ2-1; D gene unclear. CDR1 is SNHLY and CDR2 is FYNNEI in the germline V gene. V was pared by 4 bases and J by 6 bases, with 10 bases between. The CDR3 loop spans 13 amino acids. The CDR3 region has the DNA TGTGCCAGCAGTGTGACGTTAGTCAATGAGCAGTTCTTC. Its protein is CASSVTLVNEQFF. The entire variable domain, with the rest obtained from reference TRBV2 and TRBJ2-1, is as follows: EPEVTQTPSHQVTQMGQEVILRCVPISNHLYFYWYRQILGQKVEFLVSFYNNEISEKSEIFDDQFSVERPDGSNFTLKIRSTKLEDSAMYFCASSVTLVNEQFFGPGTRLTVL.

The gene calls are TRBV10-3 and TRBJ2-3; TRBD1 or TRBD2 may be the D gene (6 bases each). Germline V gene data show CDR1 as ENHRY and CDR2 as SYGVKD. The V gene lost 1 base and the J gene lost 1 base, with 9 bases spanning the gap. The CDR3 totals 15 residues. The CDR3 nucleotides are TGTGCCATCAGTGAGTGGGGGGCGGGCACAGATACGCAGTATTTT. Amino acids: CAISEWGAGTDTQYF.

This chain uses TRBV30 with TRBJ2-3; a weak D match, TRBD2 (7 bases). Trimming stripped 3 bases from V and 7 bases from J, with 17 bases between. CDR1 is GTSNPN and CDR2 is SVGIG in the germline V gene (reference sequence). CDR3 length equals 14 residues. CDR3 in DNA: TGTGCCTGGAGCCTAGGGGGAGGGTCTAATACGCAGTATTTT. It translates to CAWSLGGGSNTQYF.

The chain couples TRBV5-5 to TRBJ2-3, with a weak D call TRBD2 (5 bases). V lost 4 bases and J lost 3, with 12 bases in between. The germline V gene encodes CDR1 SGHKS and CDR2 YYEKEE (reference sequence). The CDR3 has 14 amino acids. The CDR3 is CASSPEVGTDTQYF. CDR3 DNA sequence: TGTGCCAGCAGCCCGGAGGTAGGGACAGATACGCAGTATTTT.

The V call is TRBV7-2, the J call TRBJ2-4; TRBD1 agrees at 7 bases. CDR1 and CDR2 from the germline V gene are SGHTA and FQGNSA. The V segment lost 1 base and the J segment 2 bases; nucleotides outside the gene matches: 8. This CDR3 is 17 amino acids long. CDR3 protein: CASSLVQGFSTKNIQYF. CDR3 DNA: TGTGCCAGCAGCTTAGTACAGGGGTTTAGTACCAAAAACATTCAGTACTTC.

This sequence joins TRBV7-2 and TRBJ1-3; a weak D match, TRBD1 (5 bases). V lost 5 bases and J lost 3, with 11 bases in between. CDR3 length: 14 residues. Germline assignment: CDR1 SGHTA and CDR2 FQGNSA. The CDR3 DNA reads TGTGCCAGCAGCCCGCGAAGGGGTGGAAACACCATATATTTT. This translates into CASSPRRGGNTIYF. Filled out from reference TRBV7-2 and TRBJ1-3, the complete variable domain reads GAGVSQSPSNKVTEKGKDVELRCDPISGHTALYWYRQSLGQGLEFLIYFQGNSAPDKSGLPSDRFSAERTGGSVSTLTIQRTQQEDSAVYLCASSPRRGGNTIYFGEGSWLTVV.

The rearrangement links TRBV7-6 to TRBJ1-1, with a weak D call TRBD1 (5 bases). The germline CDR1 and CDR2 sequences are SGHVS and FNYEAQ. Trimming took 0 bases from V and 4 from J, leaving 12 bases between them. There are 15 residues in the CDR3. The CDR3 here is CASSLAGGGRTEAFF. CDR3 in DNA: TGTGCCAGCAGCTTAGCGGGGGGTGGTCGCACTGAAGCTTTCTTT. The full variable domain, completed using reference TRBV7-6 and TRBJ1-1, is GAGVSQSPRYKVTKRGQDVALRCDPISGHVSLYWYRQALGQGPEFLTYFNYEAQQDKSGLPNDRFSAERPEGSISTLTIQRTEQRDSAMYRCASSLAGGGRTEAFFGQGTRLTVV.

V usage is TRBV5-1 and J usage is TRBJ2-2, with D uncertain. Germline V gene sequence: CDR1 SGHRS, CDR2 YFSETQ. The CDR3 is made up of 17 amino acids. V lost 0 bases and J lost 7, with 19 bases in between. The CDR3 reads CASSLARGSRAGGELFF. In nucleotides, the CDR3 is TGCGCCAGCAGCTTGGCCAGAGGTAGCCGAGCCGGCGGGGAGCTGTTTTTT.

This chain joins TRBV6-5 and TRBJ2-1, with TRBD1 as a possible D gene (5 bases). The V end was cut by 7 bases, the J end by 0 bases, with 7 bases between. Germline loops: CDR1 MNHEY, CDR2 SVGAGI. The CDR3 length is 13 residues. The CDR3 DNA reads TGTGCCAGCATAGACAGCTCCTACAATGAGCAGTTCTTC. Translating gives CASIDSSYNEQFF.

The chain has TRBV3-1 (or the pseudogene TRBV3-2) and TRBJ2-7; TRBD2 agrees at 10 bases. The CDR3 covers 14 residues. V lost 8 bases, J lost 7 bases, and 11 bases stayed unmatched. The germline CDR1 and CDR2 sequences are LGHDT and YNNKEL (reference sequence). In DNA, the CDR3 is TGTGCCAGCGGGAGGAGGAGCGGGAGGGATGAGCAGTACTTC. Translation: CASGRRSGRDEQYF.

The chain couples TRBV6-4 to TRBJ2-1; 11 bases align to TRBD2. V was clipped by 2 bases and J by 0 bases; unmatched bases: 3. The CDR3 has 17 amino acids. Germline V gene data show CDR1 as MRHNA and CDR2 as SNTAGT. CDR3 DNA sequence: TGTGCCAGCAGTGACGGGACTAGCGGTCCCTCCTACAATGAGCAGTTCTTC. This codes for CASSDGTSGPSYNEQFF.

In DNA form, the CDR3 reads TGTGCCAGCAGTGATCAGTTAGCCAAAAACATTCAGTACTTC. Translation gives CASSDQLAKNIQYF. The chain combines TRBV2 with TRBJ2-4, with D unclear. The germline V gene encodes CDR1 SNHLY and CDR2 FYNNEI. The CDR3 is 14 amino acids. Trimming took off 3 bases at V and 0 bases at J, with 6 bases between the two ends.

V usage is TRBV24-1 and J usage is TRBJ2-1; TRBD1 might be the D (5 bases). This CDR3 is 13 amino acids long. In germline, CDR1 is KGHDR, CDR2 SFDVKD. Trimming stripped 9 bases from V and 9 bases from J, with 17 bases between. CDR3 sequence: CATATDSFGEQFF. For the CDR3, the DNA is TGTGCCACCGCAACCGACAGTTTTGGTGAGCAGTTCTTC.

This chain uses TRBV28 with TRBJ1-5; TRBD1 aligns across 7 bases. There are 17 residues in the CDR3. CDR1 and CDR2 (germline): MDHEN, SYDVKM. Trimming removed 6 bases from V and 0 bases from J; junction bases left unmatched: 11. In DNA form, the CDR3 reads TGTGCCAGCAGCCACAGACAGGGTATGAGTAGCAATCAGCCCCAGCATTTT. Amino acid sequence: CASSHRQGMSSNQPQHF.

The chain combines TRBV19 with TRBJ2-4; 9 bases match TRBD1. Trimming at V came to 3 bases and at J to 0 bases, leaving 9 bases not matched to a gene. Germline V lookup: CDR1 LNHDA, CDR2 SQIVND (reference sequence). This CDR3 comprises 18 residues. This chain's CDR3 is CASSIGPGTGLAKNIQYF. DNA for the CDR3: TGTGCCAGTAGTATCGGACCGGGGACAGGGCTAGCCAAAAACATTCAGTACTTC. Full variable domain (outside the CDR3, taken from reference TRBV19 and TRBJ2-4): DGGITQSPKYLFRKEGQNVTLSCEQNLNHDAMYWYRQDPGQGLRLIYYSQIVNDFQKGDIAEGYSVSREKKESFPLTVTSAQKNPTAFYLCASSIGPGTGLAKNIQYFGAGTRLSVL.

This sequence joins TRBV27 and TRBJ2-1; 10 bases align to TRBD2. CDR1 and CDR2 from the germline V gene are MNHEY and SMNVEV (reference sequence). The CDR3 covers 18 residues. The trim removed 3 bases at V and 0 bases at J, leaving 8 bases unmatched. The CDR3 DNA is TGTGCCAGCAGTTTTGTAGCGGGAGGCCCAAGCTCCTACAATGAGCAGTTCTTC. Translating it yields CASSFVAGGPSSYNEQFF.

V and J are TRBV3-1 (or the pseudogene TRBV3-2) and TRBJ2-1; D is uncertain. V was trimmed by 5 bases and J by 9 bases, leaving 14 bases between them. The germline gives CDR1 LGHDT, CDR2 YNNKEL (reference sequence). The CDR3 sequence is 13 residues long. CDR3 in amino acids: CASSSTRQAEQFF. The CDR3 coding sequence is TGTGCCAGCAGCTCCACTCGGCAAGCTGAGCAGTTCTTC.

V and J are TRBV9 and TRBJ2-7, with D unclear. This CDR3 is built from 14 residues. V dropped 2 bases and J dropped 0 bases, with 9 bases sitting between them. The germline gives CDR1 SGDLS, CDR2 YYNGEE. The CDR3 sequence: CASSVSGNSYEQYF. The CDR3 nucleotides read TGTGCCAGCAGCGTGTCCGGAAACTCCTACGAGCAGTACTTC.

The chain uses TRBV10-3 and TRBJ2-1; 8 bases are a match to TRBD2. Germline V gene data show CDR1 as ENHRY and CDR2 as SYGVKD. The CDR3 is 13 amino acids. Trimming at V came to 10 bases and at J to 2 bases, leaving 4 bases not matched to a gene. CDR3 coding DNA: TGTGCCACCACTAGCGGTACCTACAATGAGCAGTTCTTC. Translation: CATTSGTYNEQFF.

In its sample, this clone was seen a few times. For the CDR3, the DNA is TGTGCCAGCAGTTACGGAGATAGTAATGAAAAACTGTTTTTT. Translating gives CASSYGDSNEKLFF. The V and J genes are TRBV6-6 and TRBJ1-4, with D uncertain. From germline, CDR1 is MNHNY and CDR2 SVGAGI (reference sequence). The CDR3 has 14 residues. V lost 2 bases and J 4 bases, leaving 8 bases between the germline ends.